This T cell receptor (beta chain) was recovered during a study of shared clonotypes between healthy human individuals. Study-wide findings and caveats: Rarefaction showed sorted-subset sequencing was incomplete despite large depth.

This clone was observed once. Its specificity is unknown. Profiling relied on immunoSEQ multiplex PCR, and the TCRdb table lists in-frame clones only, not all of them. The sample contains 1,400,000 or so clones, around 98.5% of which appear only once. This CDR3 spans 13 amino acids. V trimming: 6 bases; J trimming: 2 bases; junction bases outside the gene matches: 5. The germline V gene encodes CDR1 SQVTM and CDR2 ANQGSEA. V and J are TRBV29-1 and TRBJ2-3, with 7 positions matching TRBD2. The specimen was naive CD4+ T cells sorted from blood. Noted subset: CD45RA+ positively selected. The receptor comes from a young man in good health. Here the CDR3 reads CSVKREATDTQYF. The CDR3 bases are TGCAGCGTAAAACGGGAGGCCACAGATACGCAGTATTTT.